The 32 T cell receptor beta chains reported below all come from one sample, sequenced in a study of T cell repertoires in cytomegalovirus infection (dated by TCRdb to between 2017 and 2020). Instrument used: Illumina HiSeq 1500. TCRdb's own reprocessing of the public reads used fastp at Q25 and MiXCR and kept productive beta chains. Each entry merges the rows of one CDR3 protein and shows their most common DNA and genes. Present in this sample are around 100,000 distinct CDR3 sequences, roughly a tenth of which were seen just once. The ten biggest clones cover roughly 29% of the sample. The antigens for these receptors are not known. The sequenced sample consisted of PBMCs, sequenced either directly or after in vitro stimulation (not recorded which). These receptors originate from a human donor in good health (CMV status not recorded). Some clones in this sample may be carry-over from other donors' samples.

In its sample, this clonotype was seen many times. V and J are TRBV12-3 or TRBV12-4 and TRBJ2-7; D unclear. There are 12 residues in the CDR3. Deletions cut 1 base from V and 5 bases from J, with 6 bases between. The CDR3 nucleotides are TGTGCCAGCAGTTTAGAGGGCGACGAGCAGTACGTC. This encodes CASSLEGDEQYV.

This clonotype has a count of ten or more. The chain carries TRBV7-2 and TRBJ2-3; 10 positions agree with TRBD2. With 4 bases clipped from V and 3 bases from J, the junction kept 4 bases outside the gene matches. CDR3 length equals 15 residues. Germline loops: CDR1 SGHTA, CDR2 FQGNSA. CDR3 DNA sequence: TGTGCCAGCAGCTCCGCTAGCGGGAGAACAGATACGCAGTATTTT. This codes for CASSSASGRTDTQYF.

This clonotype was seen at least ten times. This chain joins TRBV7-2 and TRBJ2-3; tentatively, D is TRBD2 (5 bases). The CDR3 is made up of 21 amino acids. Trimming cost V 2 bases and J 3 bases, with 30 bases left between them. The germline gives CDR1 SGHTA, CDR2 FQGNSA. The CDR3 DNA sequence: TGTGCCAGCAGCTTAAGTTATCGGTTCGGAGGCCGGAACCTCAAAACAGATACGCAGTATTTT. Protein sequence: CASSLSYRFGGRNLKTDTQYF.

This clonotype was observed at least ten times. V usage is TRBV5-6 and J usage is TRBJ2-3, with D possibly matching TRBD2 (5 bases). Germline V gene data show CDR1 as SGHDT and CDR2 as YYEEEE. V lost 4 bases to trimming and J lost 2 bases, with 8 bases between them. The CDR3 extends over 13 amino acids. The CDR3 nucleotides read TGTGCCAGCAGCGAGCGGTTCACAGATACGCAGTATTTT. Encoded protein: CASSERFTDTQYF.

The V gene is TRBV6-2 or TRBV6-3, the J gene TRBJ2-1; D might be TRBD2 (6 bases). CDR3 length: 14 residues. CDR1 MNHEY and CDR2 SVGEGT come from the germline V gene. V shed 6 bases and J shed 10 bases, with 19 bases lying between them. The CDR3 DNA follows: TGTGCCAGCAGACGCCGGGACTTCTTTAACGAGCAGTTCTTC. This sequence encodes CASRRRDFFNEQFF.

Regarding this clonotype: A clone one base away is much larger, so this may be a read error. The rearrangement joins TRBV29-1 to TRBJ2-6; 7 positions agree with TRBD1. This CDR3 spans 18 amino acids. J was trimmed by 0 bases and V by 3 bases; bases with no gene match: 11. CDR1 SQVTM and CDR2 ANQGSEA come from the germline V gene. CDR3 loop: CSVDGVGTASSGANVLTF. The DNA of the CDR3 is TGCAGCGTTGACGGGGTAGGGACAGCCTCCTCTGGGGCCAACGTCCTGACTTTC.

This clonotype was detected ten times or more. As DNA, the CDR3 is TGTGCCAGCAGTTTACTAGCGGGAAGCTCCTACGAGCAGTACGTC. This sequence encodes CASSLLAGSSYEQYV. The J gene is TRBJ2-7, the V gene TRBV6-5; 10 bases match TRBD2. The CDR3 extends over 15 amino acids. From germline, CDR1 is MNHEY and CDR2 SVGAGI. J was trimmed by 0 bases and V by 4 bases; bases with no gene match: 3.

This clonotype was found a few times. CDR3 loop: CASSLTRDHTQYF. Written as DNA, the CDR3 is TGTGCCAGCAGCTTAACCCGGGACCATACGCAGTATTTT. This chain joins TRBV7-8 and TRBJ2-3; D possibly matches TRBD1 or TRBD2 (5 bases each). The CDR3 runs to 13 residues. Germline CDR1 and CDR2: SGHVS and FQNEAQ. Trimming left V 2 bases short and J 7 bases short, with 10 bases between.

The J gene is TRBJ2-5, the V gene TRBV7-6; the D gene is possibly TRBD1 (6 bases). The CDR3 loop spans 14 amino acids. The ends were cut back, 5 bases at V and 5 bases at J, with 15 bases in the middle. Germline V lookup: CDR1 SGHVS, CDR2 FNYEAQ. CDR3 DNA: TGTGCCAGCAGCGGTTCGGGACATGGGGAGACCCAGTACTTC. Protein product: CASSGSGHGETQYF. The whole variable domain, filled in from reference TRBV7-6 and TRBJ2-5, reads GAGVSQSPRYKVTKRGQDVALRCDPISGHVSLYWYRQALGQGPEFLTYFNYEAQQDKSGLPNDRFSAERPEGSISTLTIQRTEQRDSAMYRCASSGSGHGETQYFGPGTRLLVL.

There are many counts of this clonotype. This chain links TRBV7-2 with TRBJ2-3; 9 bases map to TRBD2. The ends lost 1 base at V and 5 bases at J; junction bases unmatched: 4. Germline V gives CDR1 SGHTA, CDR2 FQGNSA. CDR3 length: 15 amino acids. The CDR3 DNA reads TGTGCCAGCAGCTTAGTAGCGGGAGACCTAGATACGCAGTATTTT. Its protein product is CASSLVAGDLDTQYF.

This clonotype has only a few counts. The CDR3 loop reads CASSFARLNTEAFF. CDR3 in DNA: TGTGCCAGCAGTTTCGCCAGGCTGAACACTGAAGCTTTCTTT. The chain is built from TRBV12-3 or TRBV12-4 and TRBJ1-1; D not certain. V dropped 3 bases and J dropped 0 bases, with 8 bases sitting between them. The CDR3 has 14 residues.

At least ten counts were recorded for this clonotype. The J gene is TRBJ2-5, the V gene TRBV5-4; D is uncertain. The germline CDR1 and CDR2 sequences are SGHNT and YYREEE (reference sequence). The CDR3 length is 15 residues. Trimming removed 0 bases from V and 4 bases from J, with 13 bases in between. CDR3 region: CASSLETPVTETQYF. The CDR3 DNA is TGTGCCAGCAGCTTGGAGACCCCGGTAACAGAGACCCAGTACTTC.

This clonotype was seen a few times. The chain carries TRBV18 and TRBJ2-7, with 9 bases lining up with TRBD1. CDR1 and CDR2 from the germline V gene are KGHSH and LQKENI. The CDR3 has 16 amino acids. V trimming: 6 bases; J trimming: 2 bases; junction bases outside the gene matches: 11. CDR3 amino acids: CASSSGPGQGTYEQYF. CDR3 nucleotide sequence: TGTGCCAGCTCTTCAGGGCCGGGACAGGGAACCTACGAGCAGTACTTC.

Concerning this clonotype: This clone may be a read error of a much larger clone one base away. The V and J genes are TRBV20-1 and TRBJ2-1; D is ambiguous. The CDR3 runs to 12 residues. Germline CDR1 is DFQATT and CDR2 is SNEGSKA (reference sequence). The CDR3 nucleotides are TGCAGAGCTAGACACTACTACAATGAGCAGTTCTTC. Encoded protein: CRARHYYNEQFF.

In its sample, this clonotype was seen a few times. The V call is TRBV27, the J call TRBJ2-3; D unclear. Trimming cost V 3 bases and J 4 bases, with 11 bases left between them. This CDR3 comprises 14 residues. CDR1 is MNHEY, CDR2 SMNVEV, per germline (reference sequence). This CDR3 reads CASSFRFRADTQYF. The DNA of the CDR3 is TGTGCCAGCAGTTTCAGGTTTCGGGCAGATACGCAGTATTTT.

V gene TRBV20-1 combines with J gene TRBJ1-3; the D is unclear. The V and J ends lost 4 bases and 0 bases respectively, with 10 bases between them. Germline loops: CDR1 DFQATT, CDR2 SNEGSKA (reference sequence). The CDR3 runs to 14 residues. CDR3 in amino acids: CSAKQPRSGNTIYF. The CDR3, as DNA: TGCAGTGCTAAGCAGCCCCGCTCTGGAAACACCATATATTTT.

A few counts support this clonotype. The CDR3 loop is CASRDSYNSPLHF. CDR3 coding DNA: TGTGCCAGCAGGGACAGTTATAATTCACCCCTCCACTTT. The gene calls are TRBV6-4 and TRBJ1-6, with D tentatively TRBD1 (6 bases). CDR3 length: 13 residues. Looked up from germline, CDR1 is MRHNA and CDR2 is SNTAGT. Trimming stripped 6 bases from V and 4 bases from J, with 7 bases between.

This chain links TRBV20-1 with TRBJ2-7; D remains ambiguous. Trimming took 0 bases from V and 6 from J, leaving 9 bases between them. There are 12 residues in the CDR3. Germline lookup yields CDR1 DFQATT and CDR2 SNEGSKA (reference sequence). The CDR3 region has the DNA TGCAGTGCTAGAGATCTAACTACCGAGCAGTACTTC. As protein: CSARDLTTEQYF.

This clonotype was seen repeatedly, ten times or more. The chain employs TRBV19 and TRBJ1-2, with TRBD1 matching 7 bases. The CDR3 is 15 residues long. CDR1 LNHDA and CDR2 SQIVND come from the germline V gene (reference sequence). V gave up 3 bases and J gave up 0 bases; unmatched junction bases: 4. The CDR3 DNA reads as TGTGCCAGTAGTATCGGGACAGCTACTAACTATGGCTACACCTTC. This translates into CASSIGTATNYGYTF.

This clonotype has only a few counts. The CDR3 here is CASSLRGGEKLFF. The CDR3 DNA reads TGTGCCAGCAGCTTACGCGGCGGTGAAAAACTGTTTTTT. The rearrangement links TRBV7-3 to TRBJ1-4; D ambiguous. V shed 2 bases and J shed 7 bases, with 8 bases lying between them. In germline, CDR1 is SGHTA, CDR2 FQGTGA. CDR3 length: 13 amino acids.

This clonotype occurred many times. The chain uses TRBV5-1 and TRBJ1-3; D is ambiguous. The germline CDR1 and CDR2 sequences are SGHRS and YFSETQ. V was trimmed by 3 bases and J by 4 bases, leaving 14 bases between them. The CDR3 is 15 amino acids. The DNA for the CDR3 is TGCGCCAGCAGCTACGGCTCTATAGCCGGAAACACCATATATTTT. Protein: CASSYGSIAGNTIYF.

Ten or more counts support this clonotype. The V and J genes are TRBV6-6 and TRBJ2-7; TRBD2 is a possible D gene (6 bases). The CDR3 length is 16 residues. V shed 2 bases and J shed 4 bases, with 18 bases lying between them. CDR1 and CDR2 from the germline V gene are MNHNY and SVGAGI (reference sequence). The CDR3 bases are TGTGCCAGCAGTTACCCTCAGATCCCGGGAGTGTACGAGCAGTACTTC. It translates to CASSYPQIPGVYEQYF.

This clonotype has more than one count but fewer than ten. The chain is built from TRBV7-2 and TRBJ2-1, with a possible D match to TRBD2 (6 bases). From germline, CDR1 is SGHTA and CDR2 FQGNSA. V was cut by 2 bases and J by 1 base, with 12 bases left in between. The CDR3 is made up of 16 amino acids. CDR3 bases: TGTGCCAGCAGCTTAAACGGGAGAGGATCCTACAATGAGCAGTTCTTC. Amino acids: CASSLNGRGSYNEQFF. The variable domain in full, completed from reference TRBV7-2 and TRBJ2-1, reads GAGVSQSPSNKVTEKGKDVELRCDPISGHTALYWYRQSLGQGLEFLIYFQGNSAPDKSGLPSDRFSAERTGGSVSTLTIQRTQQEDSAVYLCASSLNGRGSYNEQFFGPGTRLTVL.

The J gene is TRBJ1-2, the V gene TRBV7-9, with 7 positions matching TRBD1. After removal of 5 bases from V and 8 bases from J, the junction contained 8 bases not matched to a gene. Germline V gene lookup returns CDR1 SEHNR and CDR2 FQNEAQ (reference sequence). This CDR3 comprises 13 residues. DNA of the CDR3: TGTGCCAGCAGCCTAGGGACAGAAAGGGGCTACACCTTC. Residues: CASSLGTERGYTF.

This clonotype was found a few times. V and J are TRBV24-1 and TRBJ2-1; D uncertain. Deletions cut 3 bases from V and 8 bases from J, with 10 bases between. The germline CDR1 and CDR2 sequences are KGHDR and SFDVKD. The CDR3 has 13 residues. The CDR3 DNA is TGTGCCACCAGTGATAACCCCCGCGATGAGCAGTTCTTC. This sequence encodes CATSDNPRDEQFF.

This clonotype was recorded at least ten times. This chain uses TRBV20-1 with TRBJ2-3; TRBD2 aligns across 13 bases. The CDR3 spans 16 residues. V trimming: 5 bases; J trimming: 5 bases; junction bases outside the gene matches: 10. Per the germline V gene, CDR1 is DFQATT and CDR2 is SNEGSKA (reference sequence). CDR3 in DNA: TGCAGTGCTCCACCCGGACTAGCGGGAGCTCTAGATACGCAGTATTTT. Translating it yields CSAPPGLAGALDTQYF.

Ten or more counts support this clonotype. The chain joins TRBV19 to TRBJ1-2; no clear D gene. CDR1 LNHDA and CDR2 SQIVND come from the germline V gene (reference sequence). The germline V and J ends were trimmed by 4 bases and 7 bases, with 16 bases remaining between them. This CDR3 is built from 14 residues. CDR3 DNA sequence: TGTGCCAGTAGTAGTCACGATCGGGCATCTGGCTACACCTTC. It encodes CASSSHDRASGYTF.

This clonotype appeared many times. V gene TRBV7-2 combines with J gene TRBJ2-1; 9 bases match TRBD2. The V gene end was trimmed by 1 base and the J gene end by 5 bases; junction bases not matched to a gene: 6. The CDR3 extends over 16 amino acids. Germline lookup yields CDR1 SGHTA and CDR2 FQGNSA. The CDR3 is CASSLEGSGRNNEQFF. For the CDR3, the DNA is TGTGCCAGCAGCTTAGAGGGTAGCGGGAGAAACAATGAGCAGTTCTTC.

This clonotype was seen ten or more times. This chain uses TRBV7-2 with TRBJ1-1; D is possibly TRBD1 (6 bases). Germline CDR1 reads SGHTA; CDR2 reads FQGNSA. This CDR3 is 16 amino acids long. Trimming left V 5 bases short and J 2 bases short, with 18 bases between. CDR3 residues: CASSTRPGGVNTEAFF. The CDR3 region has the DNA TGTGCCAGCAGCACGCGACCCGGGGGCGTAAACACTGAAGCTTTCTTT. The variable domain in full, completed from reference TRBV7-2 and TRBJ1-1, reads GAGVSQSPSNKVTEKGKDVELRCDPISGHTALYWYRQSLGQGLEFLIYFQGNSAPDKSGLPSDRFSAERTGGSVSTLTIQRTQQEDSAVYLCASSTRPGGVNTEAFFGQGTRLTVV.

The V gene is TRBV6-5, the J gene TRBJ2-5, with a weak D call TRBD1 (5 bases). The ends were cut back, 6 bases at V and 5 bases at J, with 13 bases in the middle. Germline-derived CDR1 and CDR2 are MNHEY and SVGAGI. The CDR3 sequence is 13 residues long. The CDR3 region has the DNA TGTGCCAGCAGCACTGACAGTAGGGAGACCCAGTACTTC. Encoded protein: CASSTDSRETQYF.

In this sample, this clonotype turned up a few times. This chain's CDR3 is CASRDRGNTGANVLTF. The CDR3 nucleotides read TGTGCCAGCCGGGACAGGGGGAACACTGGGGCCAACGTCCTGACTTTC. The chain uses TRBV19 and TRBJ2-6; 11 nucleotides agree with TRBD1. V lost 9 bases, J lost 2 bases, and 6 bases stayed unmatched. The CDR3 contains 16 residues. Germline values: CDR1 LNHDA, CDR2 SQIVND (reference sequence).

The table lists this clonotype with many counts. This sequence joins TRBV7-6 and TRBJ2-1, with TRBD2 matching over 11 bases. V shed 5 bases and J 5 bases; nucleotides not matched to a gene: 5. The CDR3 consists of 15 residues. Germline CDR1 is SGHVS and CDR2 is FNYEAQ. The CDR3 here is CASSGTGLADNEQFF. Written as DNA, the CDR3 is TGTGCCAGCAGCGGAACGGGACTAGCGGACAATGAGCAGTTCTTC.